This TCR beta chain is drawn from a study of molecular identifiers for immune sequencing clone quantification. Across the whole study: Sequencing covered four of five parts into which replicate RNA from approximately 22,000 or 94,000 naive CD8 cells was split. Study-wide results and caveats: The sizes of highly expanded clones could be underestimated when identical TCR molecules share a barcode.

Germline CDR1 MGHRA, CDR2 YSYEKL. Trimming left V 9 bases short and J 2 bases short, with 13 bases between. CDR3 length: 13 amino acids. TCRdb re-derived calls from the PCR reads in MiXCR, one entry per CDR3 protein. The data contain about 68,000 distinct CDR3 sequences, around a sixth of them singletons. This clonotype was seen a handful of times. Its antigen is still unknown. The source is a human donor in good health. Some libraries in this study had Jurkat cell RNA spiked in. J is TRBJ1-1 and V is TRBV4-1; D is uncertain. The sequencing sample was made of naive CD8+ T cells from blood, with Jurkat cell RNA spiked in. Subset defined: FACS-sorted CD8+CD4-CCR7+CD45RA+ naive T cells. Here the CDR3 DNA reads TGCGCCAGTTGCTTATCCCTCAACACTGAAGCTTTCTTT. Its translation is CASCLSLNTEAFF.